These 12 T cell receptor beta chains share one sample of origin, sequenced in a study of T cell clones after liver transplantation. Profiling relied on immunoSEQ multiplex PCR, and the TCRdb table lists in-frame clones only, not all of them. The sample yields under 20,000 clones, 75% to 85% seen once. Sequenced material: CD8+ T cells from blood, taken roughly 48 months after liver transplant. Source of these receptors: a human patient who received a liver transplant. Certain T cells may be donor cells from the graft.

By share, this clone counts as medium-sized. The chain carries TRBV5-6 and TRBJ2-1, with 7 bases identical to TRBD2. Trimming took 3 bases from V and 3 from J; bases not matched to a gene: 6. The germline V gene has CDR1 SGHDT and CDR2 YYEEEE. The CDR3 extends over 15 amino acids. The CDR3 DNA reads as TGTGCCAGCAGCTCCTCGGCGGGAGACTACAATGAGCAGTTCTTC. Amino acids: CASSSSAGDYNEQFF.

In its sample, this clone ranks as medium-sized. Other DNA sequences in this specimen translate into the identical CDR3. The chain couples TRBV7-6 to TRBJ2-1; no definite D call. This CDR3 has 13 residues. Germline V gene lookup returns CDR1 SGHVS and CDR2 FNYEAQ. V was shortened by 5 bases and J by 0 bases, with 5 bases between the two germline ends. In nucleotides, the CDR3 is TGTGCCAGCAGCAGAAGCTCCTACAATGAGCAGTTCTTC. Its protein is CASSRSSYNEQFF. The full variable domain, its missing parts supplied by reference TRBV7-6 and TRBJ2-1, is GAGVSQSPRYKVTKRGQDVALRCDPISGHVSLYWYRQALGQGPEFLTYFNYEAQQDKSGLPNDRFSAERPEGSISTLTIQRTEQRDSAMYRCASSRSSYNEQFFGPGTRLTVL.

The chain employs TRBV28 and TRBJ2-1, with D perhaps matching TRBD1 (5 bases). The CDR3 contains 15 residues. The ends were cut back, 3 bases at V and 6 bases at J, with 15 bases in the middle. CDR1 and CDR2 from the germline V gene are MDHEN and SYDVKM. The CDR3 DNA follows: TGTGCCAGCAGTTTCATTCTTACAAGGGGCAATGAGCAGTTCTTC. It is translated as CASSFILTRGNEQFF.

The chain employs TRBV27 and TRBJ2-7; perhaps TRBD2 as D (5 bases). The CDR3 contains 13 residues. Deletions cut 5 bases from V and 2 bases from J, with 10 bases between. The germline CDR1 and CDR2 sequences are MNHEY and SMNVEV (reference sequence). The CDR3 coding sequence is TGTGCCAGCAGTCTAAGCGGCCCCTACGAGCAGTACTTC. This translates into CASSLSGPYEQYF.

This rearrangement joins TRBV5-1 to TRBJ2-5, with D tentatively TRBD2 (6 bases). The CDR3 covers 14 residues. V shed 4 bases and J shed 5 bases, with 15 bases lying between them. Germline values: CDR1 SGHRS, CDR2 YFSETQ. DNA for the CDR3: TGCGCCAGCAGCCCGGAGGAGGGTTGGGAGACCCAGTACTTC. It translates to CASSPEEGWETQYF.

There are a few counts of this clone. The V and J genes are TRBV6-1 and TRBJ1-6; 11 positions match TRBD1. Looked up from germline, CDR1 is MNHNS and CDR2 is SASEGT. The CDR3 has 14 residues. V dropped 6 bases and J dropped 9; count of bases not matched to a gene: 4. The CDR3 loop reads CASSSDRGLSPLHF. CDR3 coding DNA: TGTGCCAGCAGCTCGGACAGGGGGCTTTCACCCCTCCACTTT.

In its sample, this clone was seen a few times. V usage is TRBV7-3 and J usage is TRBJ2-5; D unresolved. The germline V gene encodes CDR1 SGHTA and CDR2 FQGTGA. This CDR3 region has 13 residues. V was shortened by 4 bases and J by 7 bases, with 13 bases between the two germline ends. The CDR3 region has the DNA TGTGCCAGCAGCTCCCGCCATGACGGGACCCAGTACTTC. Encoded protein: CASSSRHDGTQYF. The full variable domain, in which reference TRBV7-3 and TRBJ2-5 provide the parts outside the CDR3, is GAGVSQTPSNKVTEKGKYVELRCDPISGHTALYWYRQSLGQGPEFLIYFQGTGAADDSGLPNDRFFAVRPEGSVSTLKIQRTERGDSAVYLCASSSRHDGTQYFGPGTRLLVL.

The chain has TRBV29-1 and TRBJ2-7; the D is unclear. With 3 bases removed from V and 0 bases from J, the gap between germline ends came to 9 bases. The CDR3 spans 13 residues. Per germline, CDR1 SQVTM and CDR2 ANQGSEA. DNA for the CDR3: TGCAGCGTTGAGACCACGAGCTCCTACGAGCAGTACTTC. Amino acids: CSVETTSSYEQYF.

This sequence joins TRBV11-3 and TRBJ1-1, with TRBD1 matching over 7 bases. This CDR3 contains 14 residues. V lost 5 bases, J lost 1 base, and 4 bases stayed unmatched. Per the germline V gene, CDR1 is SGHNT and CDR2 is YENEEA. In DNA form, the CDR3 reads TGTGCCAGCAGCCCCAGGGGGGGGAACACTGAAGCTTTCTTT. This codes for CASSPRGGNTEAFF.

The chain uses TRBV7-9 and TRBJ2-5, with TRBD1 as a possible D gene (6 bases). The germline gives CDR1 SEHNR, CDR2 FQNEAQ (reference sequence). The V end lost 5 bases, the J end lost 3 bases, and 7 bases lay between the germline ends. The length of the CDR3 is 12 residues. The CDR3 protein is CASSRTEETQYF. The DNA of the CDR3 is TGTGCCAGCAGCCGGACAGAAGAGACCCAGTACTTC.

CDR3 DNA: TGTGCCAGCAGCTCAGGAAGCGGGGGGGTTGGCACAGATACGCAGTATTTT. Translating it yields CASSSGSGGVGTDTQYF. The chain employs TRBV7-3 and TRBJ2-3, with TRBD2 matching 10 bases. V was clipped by 4 bases and J by 1 base; unmatched bases: 8. The germline V gene encodes CDR1 SGHTA and CDR2 FQGTGA. The CDR3 is made up of 17 amino acids.

The chain is built from TRBV15 and TRBJ1-2; D perhaps matches TRBD1 (6 bases). V was pared by 4 bases and J by 4 bases, with 13 bases between. Per the germline V gene, CDR1 is LNHNV and CDR2 is YYDKDF (reference sequence). The CDR3 runs to 14 residues. CDR3 nucleotide sequence: TGTGCCACCAGCAAAGCAACAGGGAGCTATGGCTACACCTTC. This encodes CATSKATGSYGYTF.